Listed below are T cell receptor beta chains from one sample, sequenced in a study of blood T cell repertoires in COVID-19. Sequencing used immunoSEQ multiplex PCR; TCRdb keeps in-frame clones, though not all of them. The table shows some 250,000 clones, with around 88% occurring only once. The specimen was peripheral blood. The receptor source for this set is a man older than 75 with acute or convalescent COVID-19. CDR3s include the opening cysteine and the closing phenylalanine or tryptophan. D genes are given only for firm matches. The size of a clone is reported for some rows only, either as once, few or many, or as a class for expanded clones.

>-|-|13|TRBV5-1|TRBJ1-4
TGCGCCAGCAGCTCACAGGGTACTGAAAAACTGTTTTTT
CASSSQGTEKLFF
>TRBD1|few|14|TRBV28|TRBJ1-1
TGTGCCAGCACCCCGACAGGGGTGAACACTGAAGCTTTCTTT
CASTPTGVNTEAFF
>-|once|11|TRBV6-6|TRBJ2-7
TGTGCCAGCACGGAGGGTTGGGAGCAGTACTTC
CASTEGWEQYF
>TRBD1|-|15|TRBV19|TRBJ1-1
TGTGCCAGCGGAGGGGGCAGGGCGGGCTCTCCTGAAGCTTTCTTT
CASGGGRAGSPEAFF
>-|-|15|TRBV3-1/TRBV3-2|TRBJ2-3
TGTGCCAGCAGCCAGTCTTACAGGGGCACAGATACGCAGTATTTT
CASSQSYRGTDTQYF
>-|-|15|TRBV14|TRBJ1-3
TGTGCCAGCAGCCAAGGGGTGAGGCGCCGAAACACCATATATTTT
CASSQGVRRRNTIYF
>-|-|15|TRBV9|TRBJ2-2
TGTGCCAGCAGCGTAGATTCCAGAAACACCGGGGAGCTGTTTTTT
CASSVDSRNTGELFF
>TRBD1|once|14|TRBV19|TRBJ2-2
TGTGCCAGTACTTCAGTGGGACAGACCGGGGAGCTGTTTTTT
CASTSVGQTGELFF
>TRBD1|once|15|TRBV28|TRBJ1-5
TGTGCCAGCATCTCCACAGGGGGCAGGGGTCAGCCCCAGCATTTT
CASISTGGRGQPQHF
>-|few|15|TRBV28|TRBJ1-2
TGTGCCAGCAGTAGGGGTGGCCTTTCCTCGGATGGCTACACCTTC
CASSRGGLSSDGYTF
>TRBD1|-|13|TRBV7-2|TRBJ1-2
TGTGCCAGCAGCTTAGAGGGGGCGGTCGGCTACACCTTC
CASSLEGAVGYTF
>-|-|16|TRBV5-1|TRBJ1-3
TGCGCCAGCAGCTTGTTGGGGGCGAGCTCTGGAAACACCATATATTTT
CASSLLGASSGNTIYF
>TRBD2|-|15|TRBV9|TRBJ2-1
TGTGCCAGCAGCGTAGGACTAGCGGGTGTATATGAGCAGTTCTTC
CASSVGLAGVYEQFF
>TRBD1|once|12|TRBV29-1|TRBJ1-2
TGCAGCGTTGGGACAGGGGAGGAAGGCTACACCTTC
CSVGTGEEGYTF
>TRBD1|few|15|TRBV7-2|TRBJ1-2
TGTGCCAGCAGCTCGCGGGACAGCTCCTTGGGCGGCTACACCTTC
CASSSRDSSLGGYTF
>-|-|13|TRBV27|TRBJ1-2
TGTGCCAGCAGTTTTTCCGGGGATGGGGGCTACACCTTC
CASSFSGDGGYTF
>TRBD1|-|13|TRBV19|TRBJ1-4
TGTGCCACCTCGGACAGGGGGAATGAAAAACTGTTTTTT
CATSDRGNEKLFF
>TRBD1|once|15|TRBV24-1|TRBJ2-2
TGTGCCACCAGGGGAGGGACAGGGGGCCCCGGGGAGCTGTTTTTT
CATRGGTGGPGELFF
>-|few|14|TRBV6-1|TRBJ1-1
TGTGCCAGCAGTGAAATCTCCCAGTATTCTGAAGCTTTCTTT
CASSEISQYSEAFF
>-|-|15|TRBV4-2|TRBJ1-5
TGTGCCAGCAGCCAAGATCCGGCGGAATTGGCGCCCCAGCATTTT
CASSQDPAELAPQHF
>TRBD1|-|15|TRBV4-1|TRBJ2-7
TGCGCCAGCAGCCAGACCTTACAGGGGGCGGGGGAGCAGTACTTC
CASSQTLQGAGEQYF
>-|-|16|TRBV19|TRBJ2-3
TGTGCCAGTAGTTCCCGAGTGCCAGCGGGCACAGATACGCAGTATTTT
CASSSRVPAGTDTQYF
>-|-|12|TRBV4-1|TRBJ2-1
TGCGCCAGCAGCCAAGCGTCGACTAGGCGGTTCTTC
CASSQASTRRFF
>TRBD1|-|15|TRBV5-1|TRBJ2-1
TGCGCCAGCAGCTTCCTCCAGGGGGCCGGCAATGAGCAGTTCTTC
CASSFLQGAGNEQFF
>-|-|14|TRBV2|TRBJ1-3
TGTGCCAGCAGGGTAGGACAGACTGGAAACACCATATATTTT
CASRVGQTGNTIYF
>-|-|15|TRBV5-1|TRBJ1-1
TGCGCCAGCAGTCTAGGACAGCCACTCAGCCCTGAAGCTTTCTTT
CASSLGQPLSPEAFF
>-|-|15|TRBV19|TRBJ2-1
TGTGCCAGTAGTATAAAGAGCCCTAGCGCAAATGAGCAGTTCTTC
CASSIKSPSANEQFF
>-|-|13|TRBV5-1|TRBJ1-1
TGCGCCAGCAGCTCGCAGGGCGGCACTGAAGCTTTCTTT
CASSSQGGTEAFF
>-|-|16|TRBV24-1|TRBJ2-3
TGTGCCACCAGTGATTCCCCGGGACTTGGGAGGGATACGCAGTATTTT
CATSDSPGLGRDTQYF
>TRBD2|-|17|TRBV10-3|TRBJ2-3
TGTGCCACCTCCTCCCCCGGGACTAGCGGCTTCACAGATACGCAGTATTTT
CATSSPGTSGFTDTQYF
>TRBD1|-|18|TRBV19|TRBJ1-4
TGTGCCAGTAGTATAGATCGATTGATGGGGACAGGGCCCGAAAAACTGTTTTTT
CASSIDRLMGTGPEKLFF
>-|-|12|TRBV7-8|TRBJ1-1
TGTGCCAGCAGCCAACGGACAGCTAGAGCTTTCTTT
CASSQRTARAFF
>TRBD2|-|16|TRBV5-1|TRBJ2-3
TGCGCCAGCAGCAGGGGACTAGCGGATCGGACGGATACGCAGTATTTT
CASSRGLADRTDTQYF
>-|-|16|TRBV2|TRBJ1-2
TGTGCCAGCAGTGAAGCAGAGGACAGCACTAACTATGGCTACACCTTC
CASSEAEDSTNYGYTF
>-|-|14|TRBV19|TRBJ1-5
TGTGCCAGTAGTCTGAGACAGCTCAATCAGCCCCAGCATTTT
CASSLRQLNQPQHF
>-|-|11|TRBV12-3/TRBV12-4|TRBJ1-1
TGTGCCAGCAGTTTGTTAATGAGGGCTTTCTTT
CASSLLMRAFF
>-|-|15|TRBV6-6|TRBJ1-1
TGTGCCAGCAGTTACTACCAGGGAGGCGGCACTGAAGCTTTCTTT
CASSYYQGGGTEAFF
>-|-|11|TRBV6-5|TRBJ2-1
TGTGCCAGCAGTTACGGACAGAAGCAGTTCTTC
CASSYGQKQFF
>TRBD1|-|15|TRBV3-1/TRBV3-2|TRBJ1-5
TGTGCCAGCAGCCAGGGACAGGCTAGCAATCAGCCCCAGCATTTT
CASSQGQASNQPQHF
>-|few|15|TRBV28|TRBJ2-7
TGTGCCAGCACCCCCACCGGGGGGCCCTCCTACGAGCAGTACTTC
CASTPTGGPSYEQYF
>TRBD2|few|16|TRBV7-2|TRBJ2-3
TGTGCCAGCAGAAGACTAGCGGGGGGGCCTGGAGATACGCAGTATTTT
CASRRLAGGPGDTQYF
>-|once|15|TRBV7-9|TRBJ1-4
TGTGCCAGCAGCCCGATGGGGCAGATTAATGAAAAACTGTTTTTT
CASSPMGQINEKLFF
>-|-|13|TRBV19|TRBJ2-1
TGTGCCAGTAGCGAGGGACTGTACAATGAGCAGTTCTTC
CASSEGLYNEQFF
>TRBD1|-|16|TRBV10-3|TRBJ2-6
TGTGCCATCAGTGCGGACAGGGGAGCTGGGGCCAACGTCCTGACTTTC
CAISADRGAGANVLTF
>-|-|14|TRBV4-1|TRBJ1-4
TGCGCCAGCAGCCTGACAGAGTTAAATGAAAAACTGTTTTTT
CASSLTELNEKLFF
>TRBD2|-|18|TRBV4-1|TRBJ2-2
TGCGCCAGCAGCCAAGATTGGGCGGGGGGTCTAATGGCCGGGGAGCTGTTTTTT
CASSQDWAGGLMAGELFF
>TRBD2|-|18|TRBV7-2|TRBJ2-3
TGTGCCAGCACCCGGGAAACAACGGCTAGCGGGAGGACAGATACGCAGTATTTT
CASTRETTASGRTDTQYF
>-|-|14|TRBV5-1|TRBJ2-3
TGCGCCAGCAGGGAGTCCCTACGAACAGATACGCAGTATTTT
CASRESLRTDTQYF
>-|-|17|TRBV28|TRBJ1-3
TGTGCCAGCAGTTTTACGGAAGTGGGGACAACTGGAAACACCATATATTTT
CASSFTEVGTTGNTIYF
>-|-|14|TRBV7-8|TRBJ1-2
TGTGCCAGCAGCCGTCTCCTAACAGGGATGGGCTACACCTTC
CASSRLLTGMGYTF
>-|-|16|TRBV3-1/TRBV3-2|TRBJ1-2
TGTGCCAGCAGCCAAGATTGGCAGGGCACCTTCTATGGCTACACCTTC
CASSQDWQGTFYGYTF
>-|-|15|TRBV18|TRBJ1-2
TGTGCCAGCTCACCTGCGGCCGGGACCGCGGGAGGCTACACCTTC
CASSPAAGTAGGYTF
>-|-|14|TRBV6-6|TRBJ1-4
TGTGCCAGCACCCCGGGAGGGGGGAGGGAAAAACTGTTTTTT
CASTPGGGREKLFF
>-|-|14|TRBV6-1|TRBJ2-3
TGTGCCAGCAGTGAACGACAGAGCACAGATACGCAGTATTTT
CASSERQSTDTQYF